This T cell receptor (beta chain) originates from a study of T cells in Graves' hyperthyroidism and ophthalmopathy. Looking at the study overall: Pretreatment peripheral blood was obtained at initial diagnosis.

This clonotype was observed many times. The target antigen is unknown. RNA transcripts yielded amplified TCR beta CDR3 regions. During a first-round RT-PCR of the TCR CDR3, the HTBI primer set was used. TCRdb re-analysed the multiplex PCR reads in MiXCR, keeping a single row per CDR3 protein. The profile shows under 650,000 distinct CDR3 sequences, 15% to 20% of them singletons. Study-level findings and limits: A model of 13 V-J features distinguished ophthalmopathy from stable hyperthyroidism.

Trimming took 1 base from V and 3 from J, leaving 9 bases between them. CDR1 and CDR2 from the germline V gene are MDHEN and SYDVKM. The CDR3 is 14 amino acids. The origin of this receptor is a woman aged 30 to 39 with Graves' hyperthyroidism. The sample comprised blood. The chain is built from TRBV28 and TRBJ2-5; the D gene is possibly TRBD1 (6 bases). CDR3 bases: TGTGCCAGCAGTTTATTGGGGGCAGAAGAGACCCAGTACTTC. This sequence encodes CASSLLGAEETQYF. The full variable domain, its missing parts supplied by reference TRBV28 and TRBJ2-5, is DVKVTQSSRYLVKRTGEKVFLECVQDMDHENMFWYRQDPGLGLRLIYFSYDVKMKEKGDIPEGYSVSREKKERFSLILESASTNQTSMYLCASSLLGAEETQYFGPGTRLLVL.